Presented here are 29 T cell receptor beta chains from one specimen sequenced in a study of patients and donors after allogeneic stem cell transplantation. TCRdb ran MiXCR on the RT-PCR reads and lists one entry per CDR3 protein. The sample lists some 20,000 distinct CDR3 sequences; about 30% were seen once. The sample comprised blood, either unsorted or a sorted T cell fraction (not recorded which). The origin of the receptors is a human donor who was either an allogeneic HSCT recipient or a stem cell or donor lymphocyte infusion donor (not recorded which). It is not recorded whose cells these are; they may come from a transplant donor.

The chain uses TRBV20-1 and TRBJ2-3, with 11 bases fitting TRBD2. The V gene end was trimmed by 2 bases and the J gene end by 2 bases; junction bases not matched to a gene: 6. CDR1 DFQATT and CDR2 SNEGSKA come from the germline V gene (reference sequence). This CDR3 comprises 16 residues. The CDR3 coding sequence is TGCAGTGCTAGACTAGCGGGGGGACGCTCCACAGATACGCAGTATTTT. As protein: CSARLAGGRSTDTQYF.

The chain employs TRBV28 and TRBJ1-5; 7 nucleotides line up with TRBD1. Germline CDR1 reads MDHEN; CDR2 reads SYDVKM. The trim removed 11 bases at V and 4 bases at J, leaving 14 bases unmatched. There are 15 residues in the CDR3. The CDR3 nucleotides read TGTGCCCGACCTCCCCCAGGGGGTCTTAATCAGCCCCAGCATTTT. This sequence encodes CARPPPGGLNQPQHF.

This clonotype was recorded a few times. The CDR3 is CSVVGANSYEQYF. CDR3 DNA sequence: TGCAGCGTTGTGGGGGCCAACTCCTACGAGCAGTACTTC. The V and J genes are TRBV29-1 and TRBJ2-7, with D possibly TRBD1 on 6 matching bases. Between the trimmed V and J ends, which lost 4 bases and 0 bases, there was a span of 10 bases. CDR3 length: 13 amino acids. Per the germline V gene, CDR1 is SQVTM and CDR2 is ANQGSEA.

As to this clonotype: Its ends do not fully match the called genes, so a read error is possible. The gene calls are TRBV7-6 and TRBJ1-6, with unresolved D. Germline CDR1 is SGHVS and CDR2 is FNYEAQ. The CDR3 is 15 residues long. The CDR3 DNA reads as TGTGTCAGCAGCTCTGGAGGCTCCTATAATTCACCCCTCCACTTT. This encodes CVSSSGGSYNSPLHF.

This clonotype showed up many times. This chain joins TRBV6-1 and TRBJ1-5; D is unclear. The CDR3 has 13 amino acids. Germline-derived CDR1 and CDR2 are MNHNS and SASEGT. Trimming removed 2 bases at V and 4 bases at J, with 6 bases between. In DNA form, the CDR3 reads TGTGCCAGCAGTGAACACCAAAATCAGCCCCAGCATTTT. Translated, it gives CASSEHQNQPQHF.

The rearrangement joins TRBV15 to TRBJ1-5, with 8 bases that match TRBD1. Per germline, CDR1 LNHNV and CDR2 YYDKDF (reference sequence). Trimming removed 0 bases from V and 0 bases from J; junction bases left unmatched: 7. The CDR3 is made up of 18 amino acids. This chain's CDR3 is CATSRDSDRGYSNQPQHF. CDR3 nucleotides: TGTGCCACCAGCAGAGATTCCGACAGGGGATATAGCAATCAGCCCCAGCATTTT.

About this clonotype: A read error may explain this, as a much larger clone is one base away. The chain joins TRBV5-1 to TRBJ2-1; unclear D gene. CDR3 size: 13 residues. Germline V gene lookup returns CDR1 SGHRS and CDR2 YFSETQ. The CDR3 sequence is CARSFQENNEQFF. Written as DNA, the CDR3 is TGCGCCAGAAGCTTTCAGGAAAACAATGAGCAGTTCTTC.

The chain recombines TRBV21-1 with TRBJ2-7; the table's D call, TRBD1, has no DNA check behind it. TRBV21-1 is shown as a pseudogene. This CDR3 comprises 13 residues. CDR3: CASSKEDSYEQYV. In DNA form, the CDR3 reads TGTGCCAGCAGCAAAGAGGACAGCTACGAGCAGTACGTC.

Only a few counts were recorded for this clonotype. The chain has TRBV14 and TRBJ1-4; TRBD1 is a possible D gene (6 bases). Germline CDR1 is SGHDN and CDR2 is FVKESK. This CDR3 has 14 amino acids. Trimming shortened V by 8 bases and J by 7 bases, and 17 bases separated the two germline ends. The CDR3 DNA reads TGTGCCAGCCGCCCACAGGGAAGCGGTGAAAAACTGTTTTTT. Translating it yields CASRPQGSGEKLFF. Looking up the rest from reference TRBV14 and TRBJ1-4 gives the full variable domain: EAGVTQFPSHSVIEKGQTVTLRCDPISGHDNLYWYRRVMGKEIKFLLHFVKESKQDESGMPNNRFLAERTGGTYSTLKVQPAELEDSGVYFCASRPQGSGEKLFFGSGTQLSVL.

The chain links TRBV12-3 or TRBV12-4 to TRBJ2-1; 8 nucleotides line up with TRBD2. V dropped 2 bases and J dropped 3; count of bases not matched to a gene: 0. The CDR3 extends over 14 amino acids. CDR3 sequence (DNA): TGTGCCAGCAGTTTAACTAGCGGCTACAATGAGCAGTTCTTC. It is translated as CASSLTSGYNEQFF.

This clonotype showed up many times. The chain uses TRBV18 and TRBJ2-5; D ambiguous. The CDR3 is 14 amino acids. The V and J ends lost 3 bases and 1 base respectively, with 9 bases between them. The germline V gene encodes CDR1 KGHSH and CDR2 LQKENI. The CDR3 loop reads CASSPRSAQETQYF. The CDR3, as DNA: TGTGCCAGCTCACCGCGGTCGGCCCAAGAGACCCAGTACTTC. Complete variable domain (other parts from reference TRBV18 and TRBJ2-5): NAGVMQNPRHLVRRRGQEARLRCSPMKGHSHVYWYRQLPEEGLKFMVYLQKENIIDESGMPKERFSAEFPKEGPSILRIQQVVRGDSAAYFCASSPRSAQETQYFGPGTRLLVL.

There are a few counts of this clonotype. The genes are TRBV6-5 and TRBJ1-2; D ambiguous. Germline CDR1 is MNHEY and CDR2 is SVGAGI. CDR3 length equals 13 residues. Trimming left V 6 bases short and J 0 bases short, with 8 bases between. The CDR3 nucleotides read TGTGCCAGCAGACTCCAGGCTAACTATGGCTACACCTTC. Residues: CASRLQANYGYTF.

This chain uses TRBV7-6 with TRBJ1-6; no definite D call. V was trimmed by 1 base and J by 8 bases, leaving 12 bases between them. The CDR3 has 15 residues. Germline lookup yields CDR1 SGHVS and CDR2 FNYEAQ. CDR3 nucleotides: TGTGCCAGCAGCTTAGTAGAGGGAACGGATTCACCCCTCCACTTT. This gives the protein CASSLVEGTDSPLHF.

The chain has TRBV5-1 and TRBJ1-1, with D unresolved. Germline V gene data show CDR1 as SGHRS and CDR2 as YFSETQ. V lost 9 bases and J lost 7, with 16 bases in between. CDR3 length: 12 amino acids. The CDR3, as DNA: TGCGCCACTTCGGGCCCTGGGAATGAAGCTTTCTTT. It specifies CATSGPGNEAFF.

In this sample, this clonotype turned up once. The CDR3 loop reads CASSLGHPQGTQYF. CDR3 in DNA: TGTGCCAGCAGCTTAGGGCACCCTCAGGGGACCCAGTACTTC. The V gene is TRBV7-9, the J gene TRBJ2-5; D is perhaps TRBD1 (5 bases). Per germline, CDR1 SEHNR and CDR2 FQNEAQ (reference sequence). CDR3 length equals 14 residues. V gave up 1 base and J gave up 7 bases, with 13 bases separating them.

This clonotype has only a few counts. The chain recombines TRBV7-8 with TRBJ1-1; 7 nucleotides agree with TRBD1. With V trimmed by 0 bases and J by 0 bases, 1 base remained unmatched. The CDR3 consists of 15 residues. The germline CDR1 and CDR2 sequences are SGHVS and FQNEAQ. The CDR3 DNA reads as TGTGCCAGCAGCTTAGCGACAGGGATGAACACTGAAGCTTTCTTT. Amino acid sequence: CASSLATGMNTEAFF.

The sample holds a few counts of this clonotype. In DNA, the CDR3 is TGTGCCAGCAGTTACATGGGGACAGGGCTTAGCTATGGCTACACCTTC. This sequence encodes CASSYMGTGLSYGYTF. The chain combines TRBV6-5 with TRBJ1-2; 9 positions agree with TRBD1. This CDR3 region has 16 residues. The junction had 8 bases not matched to a gene; V was cut back by 2 bases and J by 4 bases. Looked up from germline, CDR1 is MNHEY and CDR2 is SVGAGI.

V is TRBV5-1 and J is TRBJ1-2, with D uncertain. Germline assignment: CDR1 SGHRS and CDR2 YFSETQ. This CDR3 spans 14 amino acids. V lost 0 bases, J lost 2 bases, and 8 bases lay in between. CDR3 bases: TGCGCCAGCAGCTTGGGACATACCAACTATGGCTACACCTTC. Translation gives CASSLGHTNYGYTF.

In its sample, this clonotype was seen a few times. The chain links TRBV5-6 to TRBJ1-2, with D maybe TRBD1 (5 bases). The CDR3 covers 13 residues. Trimming stripped 2 bases from V and 4 bases from J, with 9 bases between. CDR1 is SGHDT, CDR2 YYEEEE, per germline. As DNA, the CDR3 is TGTGCCAGCAGCTTCCCAGGGCCCTATGGCTACACCTTC. Residues: CASSFPGPYGYTF.

This clonotype was seen more than once but under ten times. This sequence joins TRBV7-2 and TRBJ1-4, with 7 nucleotides matching TRBD1. The V segment lost 2 bases and the J segment 12 bases; nucleotides outside the gene matches: 3. The CDR3 consists of 12 residues. Looked up from germline, CDR1 is SGHTA and CDR2 is FQGNSA. The CDR3 reads CASSLSGTELFF. CDR3 DNA: TGTGCCAGCAGCTTATCCGGGACAGAACTGTTTTTT.

This chain joins TRBV7-3 and TRBJ2-2; 7 nucleotides line up with TRBD1. From germline, CDR1 is SGHTA and CDR2 FQGTGA. This CDR3 is built from 15 residues. V shed 5 bases and J 3 bases; nucleotides not matched to a gene: 6. In nucleotides, the CDR3 is TGTGCCAGCAGCCCGGACAGGAGATACACCGGGGAGCTGTTTTTT. It is translated as CASSPDRRYTGELFF.

The chain joins TRBV7-2 to TRBJ2-7; TRBD1 matches 7 bases. Losses at the gene ends were 7 bases for V and 0 bases for J; bases not matched to a gene: 6. The length of the CDR3 is 14 residues. Per the germline V gene, CDR1 is SGHTA and CDR2 is FQGNSA. The CDR3: CASNMDRFSYEQYF. CDR3 nucleotide sequence: TGTGCCAGCAACATGGACAGGTTCTCCTACGAGCAGTACTTC.

Only a few counts were recorded for this clonotype. CDR3 in DNA: TGTGCCAGCGACGGGGGCACAGGGGAAGGGGGCTACACCTTC. Protein sequence: CASDGGTGEGGYTF. The gene calls are TRBV5-8 and TRBJ1-2, with 7 bases matching TRBD1. CDR3 length: 14 amino acids. Germline V gene sequence: CDR1 SGHTS, CDR2 YDEGEE. V dropped 7 bases and J dropped 8; count of bases not matched to a gene: 14.

The V and J genes are TRBV5-1 and TRBJ1-1; D is possibly TRBD1 (5 bases). Germline CDR1 and CDR2: SGHRS and YFSETQ. The CDR3 runs to 12 residues. V was cut by 4 bases and J by 7 bases, with 11 bases left in between. The CDR3 nucleotides read TGCGCCAGCAGCCCAAGGGGTCTTGAAGCTTTCTTT. As protein: CASSPRGLEAFF. Full variable domain (outside the CDR3, taken from reference TRBV5-1 and TRBJ1-1): KAGVTQTPRYLIKTRGQQVTLSCSPISGHRSVSWYQQTPGQGLQFLFEYFSETQRNKGNFPGRFSGRQFSNSRSEMNVSTLELGDSALYLCASSPRGLEAFFGQGTRLTVV.

This clonotype appeared a few times. The chain uses TRBV20-1 and TRBJ2-5; TRBD1 is a possible D gene (7 bases). Per germline, CDR1 DFQATT and CDR2 SNEGSKA (reference sequence). The CDR3 consists of 12 residues. V lost 5 bases to trimming and J lost 7 bases, with 14 bases between them. The CDR3 DNA is TGCAGTGCTGCTCAGGGGGGCCTGACCCAGTACTTC. This translates into CSAAQGGLTQYF.

The chain combines TRBV20-1 with TRBJ2-7; the D is unclear. CDR3 size: 13 residues. Trimming cost V 4 bases and J 3 bases, with 13 bases left between them. Germline V gene lookup returns CDR1 DFQATT and CDR2 SNEGSKA (reference sequence). The CDR3, as DNA: TGCAGTGCTAACACCAGTCCTAACTACGAGCAGTACTTC. As protein: CSANTSPNYEQYF.

The chain uses TRBV24-1 and TRBJ1-2, with D unresolved. The CDR3 runs to 14 residues. The V gene lost 4 bases and the J gene lost 1 base, with 9 bases spanning the gap. Per the germline V gene, CDR1 is KGHDR and CDR2 is SFDVKD. The CDR3, as DNA: TGTGCCACCAGTGACACAGTTATTAACTATGGCTACACCTTC. Protein product: CATSDTVINYGYTF.

The chain recombines TRBV12-3 or TRBV12-4 with TRBJ1-5, with D hard to call. This CDR3 is built from 15 residues. V lost 4 bases and J lost 2, with 12 bases in between. Here the CDR3 reads CASSSLGSGNQPQHF. The DNA of the CDR3 is TGTGCCAGCAGTTCGCTGGGGAGCGGCAATCAGCCCCAGCATTTT.

This clonotype was counted many times. The rearrangement uses TRBV20-1 and TRBJ1-4, with 7 bases lining up with TRBD1. Germline V lookup: CDR1 DFQATT, CDR2 SNEGSKA (reference sequence). This CDR3 contains 15 residues. V was clipped by 0 bases and J by 7 bases; unmatched bases: 8. CDR3 DNA: TGCAGTGCTAGAGATCTCAGGGGGTCGAGTGAAAAACTGTTTTTT. Its translation is CSARDLRGSSEKLFF.